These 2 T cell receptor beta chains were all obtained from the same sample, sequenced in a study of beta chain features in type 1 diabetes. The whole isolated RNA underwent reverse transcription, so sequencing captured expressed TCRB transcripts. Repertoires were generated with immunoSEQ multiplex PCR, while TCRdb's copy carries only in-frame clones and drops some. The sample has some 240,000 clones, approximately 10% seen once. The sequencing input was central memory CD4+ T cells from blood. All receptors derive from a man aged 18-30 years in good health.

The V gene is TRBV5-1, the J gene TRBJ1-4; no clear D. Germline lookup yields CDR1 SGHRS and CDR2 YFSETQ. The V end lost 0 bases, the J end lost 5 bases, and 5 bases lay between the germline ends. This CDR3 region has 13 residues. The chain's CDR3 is CASSLGVNEKLFF. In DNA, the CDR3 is TGCGCCAGCAGCTTGGGCGTCAATGAAAAACTGTTTTTT.

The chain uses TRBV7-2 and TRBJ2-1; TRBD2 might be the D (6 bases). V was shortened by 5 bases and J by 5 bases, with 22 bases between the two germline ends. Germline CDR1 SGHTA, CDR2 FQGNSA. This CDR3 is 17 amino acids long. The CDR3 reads CASSLGVVGGGNNEQFF. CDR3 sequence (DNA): TGTGCCAGCAGCCTCGGAGTAGTGGGAGGCGGAAACAATGAGCAGTTCTTC.